The next 21 T cell receptor beta chains were all read from a single sample in a study of blood T cells in healthy people across ages. Primers used in a second PCR of roughly 6 to 12 cycles were a sample-barcoded 5' primer and a J-beta primer mix. Each CDR3 protein gets one entry after TCRdb re-called the 5' RACE reads with MiXCR. The sample shows more than 900,000 distinct CDR3 sequences, about 29% of them seen only once. The data were also submitted as part of a second study, on T cells of mothers and their children.

Sequenced input: blood. The receptors were gathered from a woman in her forties in good health.

This rearrangement joins TRBV15 to TRBJ2-4; TRBD1 aligns across 11 bases. The J call may be mistaken, given a closer DNA end match to TRBJ2-7. Germline-derived CDR1 and CDR2 are LNHNV and YYDKDF (reference sequence). The CDR3 sequence is 15 residues long. The CDR3 DNA sequence: TGTGCCACCAGCAGGGGACAGGGGGTTCTCTACGAGCAGTACTTC. This encodes CATSRGQGVLYEQYF.

Worth noting for this clonotype: A much larger clonotype is one base distant, so this may be a read error. The CDR3 loop reads CASSSRDSPYERYF. Written as DNA, the CDR3 is TGCGCCAGCAGCTCCCGGGACAGTCCCTACGAGCGGTACTTC. The chain joins TRBV5-1 to TRBJ2-5, with 7 bases matching TRBD1. The CDR3 extends over 14 amino acids. Germline V CDR1 and CDR2: SGHRS, YFSETQ. The J segment lost 13 bases and the V segment lost 3 bases, leaving 15 bases of the junction unmatched.

Points on this clonotype: This may be a read error: a much more frequent sequence differs by one nucleotide. The chain uses TRBV12-3 or TRBV12-4 and TRBJ2-1, with D unclear. The V gene lost 4 bases and the J gene lost 9 bases, with 7 bases spanning the gap. The CDR3 spans 11 residues. The CDR3 is CASSSTGEQFF. The CDR3 DNA follows: TGTGCCAGCAGTTCCACGGGTGAGCAGTTCTTC.

As concerns this clonotype: Its ends do not fully match the called genes, so a read error is possible. The chain combines TRBV5-1 with TRBJ1-5; possibly TRBD1 for D (6 bases). CDR1 is SGHRS, CDR2 YFSETQ, per germline. This CDR3 is 15 amino acids long. CDR3 amino acids: CTSSLDSHSNQPQHF. The CDR3 nucleotides are TGCACCAGCAGCTTGGACAGCCATAGCAATCAGCCCCAGCATTTT.

Points on this clonotype: Sequence at one end of the junction differs from germline and may be a read error. This chain connects TRBV5-1 to TRBJ2-5, with D uncertain. Germline CDR1 SGHRS, CDR2 YFSETQ. The CDR3 runs 13 residues. CDR3: CASSALVQETQYF. The CDR3 nucleotides read TGCGCCAGCAGCGCTCTAGTACAAGAGACCCAGTATTTC.

This clonotype showed up just a few times. The junction shows a germline mismatch at one end, possibly a read error. This chain uses TRBV4-3 with TRBJ2-1, with D perhaps TRBD1 (5 bases). Germline CDR1 is LGHNA and CDR2 is YSLEER. This CDR3 has 18 residues. CDR3 nucleotides: TGCGCCAGCTGCCAAGCCCCCCCCTCAGGGCTAATATACAATGAGCAGTTCTTC. Translating it yields CASCQAPPSGLIYNEQFF.

Comment on this clonotype: The junction departs from germline at one end; a sequencing error may be responsible. This chain links TRBV6-2 or TRBV6-3 with TRBJ2-7, with a possible D match to TRBD2 (5 bases). CDR1 is MNHEY, CDR2 SVGEGT, per germline. CDR3 length: 13 residues. DNA for the CDR3: TGTGCCCGCAGTTACTCGAGGGCCTACGAGCAGTACTTC. Translation: CARSYSRAYEQYF.

This clonotype was detected a few times. This chain joins TRBV30 and TRBJ2-2; tentatively, D is TRBD2 (7 bases). CDR3 size: 15 residues. The V end was cut by 0 bases, the J end by 4 bases, with 12 bases between. The germline V gene has CDR1 GTSNPN and CDR2 SVGIG (reference sequence). The CDR3 region has the DNA TGTGCCTGGAGTGTACAGGGAGGGAGCACCGGGGAGCTGTTTTTT. This encodes CAWSVQGGSTGELFF.

Comments on this clonotype: The junction does not match germline at one end; this may be a read error. The chain combines TRBV7-9 with TRBJ2-2; D possibly corresponds to TRBD2 (5 bases). Germline assignment: CDR1 SEHNR and CDR2 FQNEAQ (reference sequence). CDR3 length: 17 residues. DNA of the CDR3: TGTGCCAGCGGCTTATCATCCGGCCTAATAAACACCGGGGAGCCGTTTTTT. Translated, it gives CASGLSSGLINTGEPFF.

On this clonotype itself: The junction differs from germline at one of its ends, possibly a read error. The V gene is TRBV7-3, the J gene TRBJ2-5; a weak D match, TRBD2 (5 bases). Germline CDR1 and CDR2: SGHTA and FQGTGA. The CDR3 spans 14 residues. This CDR3 is CASSFSADKEAQYF. The CDR3 DNA reads TGTGCCAGCAGCTTTAGCGCAGACAAAGAGGCCCAGTACTTC.

There are many counts of this clonotype. The rearrangement links TRBV29-1 to TRBJ1-5; weak D call: TRBD1 (5 bases). CDR1 is SQVTM, CDR2 ANQGSEA, per germline. V gave up 4 bases and J gave up 4 bases, with 14 bases separating them. The CDR3 covers 14 residues. CDR3 in amino acids: CSVAPVGVNQPQHF. CDR3 in DNA: TGCAGCGTTGCCCCCGTGGGGGTTAATCAGCCCCAGCATTTT.

The gene calls are TRBV6-1 and TRBJ2-7, with 7 bases matching TRBD1. Germline trimming cut 2 bases from V and 0 bases from J; bases unmatched to any gene: 7. The germline V gene encodes CDR1 MNHNS and CDR2 SASEGT. The CDR3 has 16 amino acids. This CDR3 reads CASSEILNRGSYEQYF. DNA of the CDR3: TGTGCCAGCAGTGAAATACTCAACAGGGGCTCCTACGAGCAGTACTTC.

CDR3 protein: CASSLGVSSGETQYF. The DNA for the CDR3 is TGTGCCAGCAGCTTAGGGGTGTCTAGCGGAGAGACCCAGTACTTC. This chain joins TRBV11-3 and TRBJ2-5, with 7 bases aligning to TRBD2. Per the germline V gene, CDR1 is SGHNT and CDR2 is YENEEA. After removal of 1 base from V and 4 bases from J, the junction contained 6 bases not matched to a gene. The CDR3 extends over 15 amino acids.

Only one count was recorded for this clonotype. This rearrangement joins TRBV6-6 to TRBJ2-5; 7 nucleotides match TRBD2. V gave up 1 base and J gave up 5 bases; unmatched junction bases: 13. CDR3 length equals 17 residues. CDR1 and CDR2 (germline): MNHNY, SVGAGI (reference sequence). CDR3 region: CASSYFAGVVVGETQYF. The CDR3 DNA follows: TGTGCCAGCAGTTACTTCGCGGGAGTCGTAGTGGGGGAGACCCAGTACTTC.

V is TRBV27 and J is TRBJ2-7; either TRBD1 or TRBD2 may supply D (5 bases each). The germline CDR1 and CDR2 sequences are MNHEY and SMNVEV (reference sequence). V dropped 1 base and J dropped 7 bases, with 11 bases sitting between them. This CDR3 spans 13 amino acids. The CDR3 nucleotides read TGTGCCAGCAGTTTATTCCGGGACCGAGAGCAGTACTTC. Translated, it gives CASSLFRDREQYF.

The gene calls are TRBV15 and TRBJ2-3; a possible D gene is TRBD1 (6 bases). V was shortened by 1 base and J by 6 bases, with 20 bases between the two germline ends. CDR3 length equals 17 residues. Germline CDR1 reads LNHNV; CDR2 reads YYDKDF (reference sequence). DNA of the CDR3: TGTGCCACCAGCAGAGTGGCAGGTGGGACATCGGGTGATACGCAGTATTTT. Translation gives CATSRVAGGTSGDTQYF.

The chain couples TRBV20-1 to TRBJ1-5; D is possibly TRBD1 (5 bases). V lost 0 bases and J 6 bases, leaving 18 bases between the germline ends. The germline CDR1 and CDR2 sequences are DFQATT and SNEGSKA (reference sequence). The CDR3 runs to 16 residues. CDR3 in amino acids: CSARDLWGMRSQPQHF. In DNA form, the CDR3 reads TGCAGTGCTAGAGATCTCTGGGGGATGCGGTCTCAGCCCCAGCATTTT.

This clonotype was counted many times. The chain couples TRBV20-1 to TRBJ1-2; a weak D match, TRBD1 (6 bases). Trimming removed 4 bases at V and 8 bases at J, with 26 bases between. This CDR3 is 16 amino acids long. Germline values: CDR1 DFQATT, CDR2 SNEGSKA (reference sequence). CDR3 DNA: TGCAGTGCTAACTCTCCGGGACACCCACTCCGAGGGGGCTACACCTTC. Translation gives CSANSPGHPLRGGYTF.

In its sample, this clonotype was seen a few times. One end of the junction fails to match germline, which may point to a read error. The chain links TRBV6-5 to TRBJ1-6, with unresolved D. This CDR3 has 10 amino acids. The germline V gene encodes CDR1 MNHEY and CDR2 SVGAGI. CDR3 residues: CAGSYSPLHF. The CDR3 DNA reads as TGTGCCGGCAGTTATTCACCCCTCCACTTT.

The chain employs TRBV5-6 and TRBJ2-3; 12 bases are shared with TRBD2. The junction had 0 bases not matched to a gene; V was cut back by 4 bases and J by 6 bases. The germline CDR1 and CDR2 sequences are SGHDT and YYEEEE. The CDR3 is 13 residues long. For the CDR3, the DNA is TGTGCCAGCAGCGGGACTAGCGGGGATACGCAGTATTTT. Translated, it gives CASSGTSGDTQYF.

The DNA for the CDR3 is TGTGCCAGCAGCCGTCTCCACGGGCAGTACTTC. Its protein product is CASSRLHGQYF. J is TRBJ2-5 and V is TRBV12-3 or TRBV12-4; D ambiguous. Trimming removed 6 bases from V and 11 bases from J, with 13 bases in between. The CDR3 sequence is 11 residues long.